By sample share, the clone carrying this T cell receptor beta chain is medium-sized (0.01 to 0.1%). Its antigen is not known. TCR beta rearrangements were amplified from peripheral blood genomic DNA. Rearranged V-D-J TRB sequences were amplified with a mixed TRB-A/B primer pool. TCRdb called the multiplex PCR reads again in MiXCR, with one record for every CDR3 protein. In the table there are about 12,000 distinct CDR3 sequences, 20% to 25% of which are singletons. The sample comes from a study of T cell repertoires in aging, cancer and after chemotherapy. This CDR3 is 14 amino acids long. The V gene's germline CDR1 is MNHEY and CDR2 SMNVEV (reference sequence). Trimming left V 0 bases short and J 13 bases short, with 13 bases between. Study-wide results and limits: In cancer patients, declining TCR diversity with age involved lost richness and lost evenness. Age-matched healthy donors had significantly more diverse, less clonal blood TCR repertoires than untreated cancer patients.

The sequencing input was blood. This TCR was recovered from a human donor in good health. The chain uses TRBV27 and TRBJ1-6, with no clear D. CDR3 protein: CASSLSRTERPLHF. The CDR3 coding sequence is TGTGCCAGCAGTTTATCGAGAACGGAGAGGCCCCTCCACTTT.